This TCR beta chain was captured in a study of shared clonotypes between healthy human individuals. CD45RO-negative cells were positively selected for CCR7, leaving out terminally differentiated effector memory CD45RA+ cells. The authors distributed each subset's genomic DNA evenly over several immunoSEQ plates. Sequenced by immunoSEQ multiplex PCR; TCRdb stores in-frame clones only, minus some. The data contain about 1,800,000 clones, about 95% of them singletons. With respect to this clone: Additional DNA sequences in this sample encode the identical CDR3.

The TCR sequence derives from a man in his late teens or twenties in good health. Sequencing input: naive CD8+ T cells sorted from blood.

The CDR3 here is CASSSGLIYEQYF. CDR3 nucleotide sequence: TGTGCCAGCAGCTCTGGACTAATCTACGAGCAGTACTTC. The genes are TRBV5-6 and TRBJ2-7; possible D gene TRBD2, 6 bases. The V gene's germline CDR1 is SGHDT and CDR2 YYEEEE. V was cut by 3 bases and J by 3 bases, with 10 bases left in between. The CDR3 covers 13 residues.